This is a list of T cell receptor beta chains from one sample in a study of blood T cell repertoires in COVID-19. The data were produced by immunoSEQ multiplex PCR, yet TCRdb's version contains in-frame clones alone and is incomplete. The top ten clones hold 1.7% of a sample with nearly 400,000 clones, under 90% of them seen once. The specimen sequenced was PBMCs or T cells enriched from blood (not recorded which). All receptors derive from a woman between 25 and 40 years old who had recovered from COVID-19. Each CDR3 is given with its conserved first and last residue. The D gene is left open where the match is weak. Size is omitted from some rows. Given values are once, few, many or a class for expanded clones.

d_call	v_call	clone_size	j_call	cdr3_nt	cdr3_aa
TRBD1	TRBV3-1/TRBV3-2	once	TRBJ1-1	TGTGCCAGCGCGGGACAGTATGAAGCTTTCTTT	CASAGQYEAFF
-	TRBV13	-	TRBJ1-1	TGTGCCAGCAGCTTTAATTTAGGAGGAGGGAACACTGAAGCTTTCTTT	CASSFNLGGGNTEAFF
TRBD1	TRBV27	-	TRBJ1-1	TGTGCCAGCACAACAGGGGGAACTGAAGCTTTCTTT	CASTTGGTEAFF
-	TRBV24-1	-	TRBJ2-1	TGTGCCACCAGTGACCCTGGGGGCGGGAGCCCTCAGTTCTTC	CATSDPGGGSPQFF
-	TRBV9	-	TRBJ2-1	TGTGCCAGCAGCGTTGCAGGGTTTTCGCTCAATGAGCAGTTCTTC	CASSVAGFSLNEQFF
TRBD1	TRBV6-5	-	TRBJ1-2	TGTGCCAGCAGTCGCGGGACAGGGAGCTATGGCTACACCTTC	CASSRGTGSYGYTF
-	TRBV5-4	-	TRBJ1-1	TGTGCCAGCAGCTTGGAGGGGTTGTTGGGCACTGAAGCTTTCTTT	CASSLEGLLGTEAFF
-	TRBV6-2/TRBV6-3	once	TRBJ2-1	TGTGCCAGCAGTTTCCAGGGCTACAATGAGCAGTTCTTC	CASSFQGYNEQFF
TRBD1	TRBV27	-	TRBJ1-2	TGTGCCAGCAGGAAACTGGGGACAGACCATCCGGGCTACACCTTC	CASRKLGTDHPGYTF
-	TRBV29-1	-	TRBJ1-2	TGCAGCGTTTTTCTTCCACCCTCGTCAGCTAACTATGGCTACACCTTC	CSVFLPPSSANYGYTF
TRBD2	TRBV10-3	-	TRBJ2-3	TGTGCCATCAGACCTAGACTAGCGGGAGGAACTAGCACAGATACGCAGTATTTT	CAIRPRLAGGTSTDTQYF
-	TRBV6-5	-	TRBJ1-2	TGTGCCAGCAGTTTTTCTTGGGAGGACTATGGCTACACCTTC	CASSFSWEDYGYTF
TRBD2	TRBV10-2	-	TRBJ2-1	TGCGCCAGCAGTGAGTCGGGGCTAGCGGGGTACAATGAGCAGTTCTTC	CASSESGLAGYNEQFF
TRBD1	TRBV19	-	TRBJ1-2	TGTGCCAGTAGTTCCACAGGGGATGGCTACACCTTC	CASSSTGDGYTF
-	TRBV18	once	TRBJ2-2	TGTGCCAGCTCACCCTCAGATGACAGCACCGGGGAGCTGTTTTTT	CASSPSDDSTGELFF
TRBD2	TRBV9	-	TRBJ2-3	TGTGCCAGCAGCGCGGGAGGGGGGGTTACAGATACGCAGTATTTT	CASSAGGGVTDTQYF
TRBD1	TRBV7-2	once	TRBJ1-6	TGTGCCAGCAGCCAACCAGGGGGGAATTCACCCCTCCACTTT	CASSQPGGNSPLHF
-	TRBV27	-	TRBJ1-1	TGTGCCAGCGTAAAGGGGTGGGGTAACACAGGGCACACTGAAGCTTTCTTT	CASVKGWGNTGHTEAFF
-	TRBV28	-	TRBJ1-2	TGTGCCAGCAGCCCCTCAGGGCCAGAGGACTATGGCTACACCTTC	CASSPSGPEDYGYTF
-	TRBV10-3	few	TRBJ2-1	TGTGCCATCAGCGACAGCTCCTACAATGAGCAGTTCTTC	CAISDSSYNEQFF
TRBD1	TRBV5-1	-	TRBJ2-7	TGCGCCAGCAGCTTCCGGACAGGGTACGCCTACGAGCAGTACTTC	CASSFRTGYAYEQYF
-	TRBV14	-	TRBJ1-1	TGTGCCAGCAGCCAAATGGGGGCCTTGAACACTGAAGCTTTCTTT	CASSQMGALNTEAFF
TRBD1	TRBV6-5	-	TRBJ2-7	TGTGCCAGCAGTTACCGAAGGACAGGGGGCTACGAGCAGTACTTC	CASSYRRTGGYEQYF
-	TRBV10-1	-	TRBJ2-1	TGCGCCAGCAGTTCCTCTGGGACTTGGGGCGATGAGCAGTTCTTC	CASSSSGTWGDEQFF
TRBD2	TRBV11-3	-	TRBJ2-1	TGTGCCAGCAGCTCGGGACTAGCGGGGGTTCGCTCCTACAATGAGCAGTTCTTC	CASSSGLAGVRSYNEQFF
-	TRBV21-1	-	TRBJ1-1	TGTGCCAGCACCAAGAAGGTCGGGGTGCGGATGAACACTGAAGCTTTCTTT	CASTKKVGVRMNTEAFF
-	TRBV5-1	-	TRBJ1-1	TGCGCCAGCAGCTTGGACAGTGGCCGCACTGAAGCTTTCTTT	CASSLDSGRTEAFF
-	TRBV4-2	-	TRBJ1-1	TGTGCCAGCAGCCCACGGGGGGGCCCTAGCACTGAAGCTTTCTTT	CASSPRGGPSTEAFF
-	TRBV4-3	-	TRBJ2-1	TGCGCCAGCAGCCAAGTGACAGCCCCAATACGAGATGAGCAGTTCTTC	CASSQVTAPIRDEQFF
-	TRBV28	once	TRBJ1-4	TGTGCCAGCAGCCCTTCCGGGACAAGTAATGAAAAACTGTTTTTT	CASSPSGTSNEKLFF
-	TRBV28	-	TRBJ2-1	TGTGCCAGCAGTTTACGGAGGGGGCGGATTGGTCAAGGTGAGCAGTTCTTC	CASSLRRGRIGQGEQFF
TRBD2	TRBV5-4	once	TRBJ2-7	TGTGCCAGCAGCCGAAGGGTCGGGGGACTAGACATCGGCGAGCAGTACTTC	CASSRRVGGLDIGEQYF
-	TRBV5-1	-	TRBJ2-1	TGCGCCAGCAGCTGGGGGGACGACCGAGACAATGAGCAGTTCTTC	CASSWGDDRDNEQFF
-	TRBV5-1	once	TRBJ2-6	TGCGCCAGCAGCTTAGGCCAGGGCGCCGGGGCCAACGTCCTGACTTTC	CASSLGQGAGANVLTF
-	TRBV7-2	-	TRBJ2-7	TGTGCCAGCAGCTCGCCGGAGGTTGCCCCATACGAGCAGTACTTC	CASSSPEVAPYEQYF
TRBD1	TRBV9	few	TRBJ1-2	TGTGCCAGCAGCGTTCCCCCGCAGGGGGACTATGGCTACACCTTC	CASSVPPQGDYGYTF
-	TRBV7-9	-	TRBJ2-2	TGTGCCAGCAGCAATATCGTAGCAGCCCCGAACACCGGGGAGCTGTTTTTT	CASSNIVAAPNTGELFF
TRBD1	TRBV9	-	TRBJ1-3	TGTGCCAGCAGCGTAGTGACAGGGGCGTACGGAAACACCATATATTTT	CASSVVTGAYGNTIYF
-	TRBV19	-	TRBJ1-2	TGTGCCAGTAGCCAGGGCTTCTATGGCTACACCTTC	CASSQGFYGYTF
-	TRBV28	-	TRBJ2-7	TGTGCCAGCAGTTTTTCCAGAATCTACGAGCAGTACTTC	CASSFSRIYEQYF
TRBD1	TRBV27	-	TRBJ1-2	TGTGCCAGCGCCGGACAGGGGAACTATGGCTACACCTTC	CASAGQGNYGYTF
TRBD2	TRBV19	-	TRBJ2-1	TGTGCCAGTAGTATACAGGGCGGGAGCAATGAGCAGTTCTTC	CASSIQGGSNEQFF
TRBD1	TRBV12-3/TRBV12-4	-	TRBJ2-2	TGTGCCAGCGGGACAGTAAACACCGGGGAGCTGTTTTTT	CASGTVNTGELFF
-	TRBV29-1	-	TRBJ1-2	TGCAGCGTTGATCGTCCCACGGCGGACTATGGCTACACCTTC	CSVDRPTADYGYTF
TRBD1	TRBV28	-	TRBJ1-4	TGTGCCAGCGGACAGGGAGGTAATGAAAAACTGTTTTTT	CASGQGGNEKLFF
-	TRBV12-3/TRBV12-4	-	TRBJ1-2	TGTGCCAGCAGTTATTCCGTTCTCTATGGCTACACCTTC	CASSYSVLYGYTF
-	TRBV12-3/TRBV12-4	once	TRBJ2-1	TGTGCCAGCAGTTTCGAGCGGATGCAGTTCTTC	CASSFERMQFF
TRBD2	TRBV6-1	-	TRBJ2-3	TGTGCCAGCAGTGAATTGGGCGGGAGAGCAGATACGCAGTATTTT	CASSELGGRADTQYF
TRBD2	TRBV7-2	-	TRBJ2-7	TGTGCCAGCAGCTTAGCCGTCTTAGCGGGAGTTTACGAGCAGTACTTC	CASSLAVLAGVYEQYF
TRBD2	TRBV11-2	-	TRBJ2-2	TGTGCCAGCAGCTTAGTAGCGGGGGTACTGAACACCGGGGAGCTGTTTTTT	CASSLVAGVLNTGELFF
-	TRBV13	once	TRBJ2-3	TGTGCCAGCAGCTTAAGGGAGGACCACACAGATACGCAGTATTTT	CASSLREDHTDTQYF
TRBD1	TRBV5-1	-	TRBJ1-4	TGCGCCAGCAGCTTGGGGGGACAGGGTCGTGAAAAACTGTTTTTT	CASSLGGQGREKLFF
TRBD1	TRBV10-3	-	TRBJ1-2	TGTGCCATCAGACCCGGACAGGATGGCTACACCTTC	CAIRPGQDGYTF
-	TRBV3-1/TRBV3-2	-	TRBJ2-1	TGTGCCAGCAGCCAAGATCTATCCAGGGTAGGGAATGAGCAGTTCTTC	CASSQDLSRVGNEQFF